This is a list of T cell receptor beta chains from one sample in a study of blood T cell repertoires in COVID-19. Produced via immunoSEQ multiplex PCR; TCRdb's table is partial and in-frame only. Of 450,000 to 500,000 clones in the sample, 80% to 90% were seen once. What was sequenced was PBMCs or T cells enriched from blood (not recorded which). The origin of the receptors is an older woman who had recovered from COVID-19. The CDR3 runs from the conserved cysteine through the conserved F or W. Fields, in order: V gene, D gene, CDR3 length, J gene, CDR3 protein. D genes are given only for firm matches.

>TRBV13|NA|16|TRBJ1-4
CASSFFGDGTNEKLFF
>TRBV5-4|NA|15|TRBJ2-3
CASRGAYSSTDTQYF
>TRBV5-1|NA|12|TRBJ1-1
CASSLWAGEAFF
>TRBV19|NA|14|TRBJ1-5
CASSNTASNQPQHF
>TRBV5-1|TRBD1|13|TRBJ2-5
CASSATGGETQYF
>TRBV7-6|NA|15|TRBJ2-2
CASSLGGRATGELFF
>TRBV11-2|TRBD1|13|TRBJ2-1
CASSSGQGDEQFF
>TRBV2|NA|13|TRBJ1-1
CASNGQTYTEAFF
>TRBV29-1|NA|15|TRBJ1-1
CSVRGVLASGTEAFF
>TRBV6-2/TRBV6-3|TRBD1|16|TRBJ1-2
CASSSADRVGNYGYTF
>TRBV7-9|NA|15|TRBJ1-2
CASSLVADLNYGYTF
>TRBV10-3|TRBD1|12|TRBJ2-5
CATRQGSKTQYF
>TRBV2|TRBD2|14|TRBJ2-1
CASSLSGGANEQFF
>TRBV10-3|NA|15|TRBJ1-1
CAISEEGREETEAFF
>TRBV7-6|TRBD1|15|TRBJ1-4
CASSLWTGTNEKLFF
>TRBV6-5|TRBD1|15|TRBJ2-2
CASTRGGHNTGELFF
>TRBV19|NA|15|TRBJ2-2
CASSINREYTGELFF
>TRBV9|NA|15|TRBJ2-1
CASSVVRAGYNEQFF
>TRBV6-6|NA|14|TRBJ1-5
CASSSDRSNQPQHF
>TRBV11-3|TRBD1|15|TRBJ1-2
CASSLEQGRFYGYTF
>TRBV5-1|TRBD2|16|TRBJ2-1
CASSDAGTSASNEQFF
>TRBV5-1|TRBD1|13|TRBJ1-1
CASSLTGGTEAFF